The 3 T cell receptor beta chains given below trace back to one sample, sequenced in a study of blood T cell repertoires in COVID-19. Produced via immunoSEQ multiplex PCR; TCRdb's table is partial and in-frame only. The sample records roughly 200,000 clones, just over 85% being singletons. Sequenced material: PBMCs or T cells enriched from blood (not recorded which). The receptors derive from a woman aged 35 to 49 with acute COVID-19.

This rearrangement joins TRBV9 to TRBJ1-1, with a possible D match to TRBD1 (5 bases). CDR1 is SGDLS, CDR2 YYNGEE, per germline. This CDR3 has 13 amino acids. V was cut by 3 bases and J by 4 bases, with 10 bases left in between. The CDR3 loop is CASSAGLTTEAFF. The CDR3 coding sequence is TGTGCCAGCAGCGCAGGGTTGACCACTGAAGCTTTCTTT.

The J gene is TRBJ1-1, the V gene TRBV12-3 or TRBV12-4; 7 nucleotides align to TRBD1. The CDR3 is 13 residues long. The J segment lost 5 bases and the V segment lost 7 bases, leaving 7 bases of the junction unmatched. This CDR3 is CASNRDSYTEAFF. The CDR3 DNA sequence: TGTGCCAGCAACCGGGACAGTTATACTGAAGCTTTCTTT.

CDR3 protein: CASSPMGQGKEKLFF. The CDR3 DNA is TGTGCCAGCTCACCAATGGGACAGGGGAAGGAAAAACTGTTTTTT. V usage is TRBV18 and J usage is TRBJ1-4, with 10 nucleotides matching TRBD1. After removal of 2 bases from V and 8 bases from J, the junction contained 5 bases not matched to a gene. The CDR3 is 15 amino acids. Germline V gene sequence: CDR1 KGHSH, CDR2 LQKENI.